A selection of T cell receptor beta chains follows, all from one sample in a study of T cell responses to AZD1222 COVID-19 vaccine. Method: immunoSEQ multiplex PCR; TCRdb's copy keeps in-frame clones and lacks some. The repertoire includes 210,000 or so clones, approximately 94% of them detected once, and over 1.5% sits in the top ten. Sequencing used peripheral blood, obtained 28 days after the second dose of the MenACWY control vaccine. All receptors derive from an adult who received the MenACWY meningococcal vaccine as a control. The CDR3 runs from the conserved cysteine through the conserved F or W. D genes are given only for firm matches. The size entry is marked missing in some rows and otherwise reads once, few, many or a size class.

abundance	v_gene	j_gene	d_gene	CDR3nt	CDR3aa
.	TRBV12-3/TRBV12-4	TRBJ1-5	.	TGTGCCAGCAGTTTAGACTTGGGGCAGCCCCAGCATTTT	CASSLDLGQPQHF
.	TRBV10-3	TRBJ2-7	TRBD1	TGTGCCATCAGTGCACGGGACAGGGCCTACGAGCAGTACTTC	CAISARDRAYEQYF
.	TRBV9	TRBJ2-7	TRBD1	TGTGCCAGCAGCGTAGGTGGGACAGCTACCTACGAGCAGTACTTC	CASSVGGTATYEQYF
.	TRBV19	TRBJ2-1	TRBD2	TGTGCCAGTAGTATCTCCCCCGGACTAGCGGGGCCCTCCTACAATGAGCAGTTCTTC	CASSISPGLAGPSYNEQFF
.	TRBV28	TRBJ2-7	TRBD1	TGTGCCAGCAGTTTAGGGACAGGGCCCTACGAGCAGTACTTC	CASSLGTGPYEQYF
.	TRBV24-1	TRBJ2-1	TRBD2	TGTGCCACCAGTGTAGTCCCGGGACTAGCGGGAGACAATGAGCAGTTCTTC	CATSVVPGLAGDNEQFF
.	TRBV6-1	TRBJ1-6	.	TGTGCCAGCAGTGAAGGGGTGGCACCCCTCCACTTT	CASSEGVAPLHF
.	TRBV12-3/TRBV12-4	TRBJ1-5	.	TGTGCCAGCAGTTTTTATAGCAATCAGCCCCAGCATTTT	CASSFYSNQPQHF
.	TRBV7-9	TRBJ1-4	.	TGTGCCAGCAGCGCGAATGAAAAACTGTTTTTT	CASSANEKLFF
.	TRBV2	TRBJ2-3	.	TGTGCCAGTTCAGATACGCAGTATTTT	CASSDTQYF
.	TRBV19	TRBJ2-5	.	TGTGCCAGTAGTATTAGGGAGACTGAGACCCAGTACTTC	CASSIRETETQYF
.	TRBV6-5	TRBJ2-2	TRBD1	TGTGCCAGCAGTCAACAAACAGGGGGCACCGGGGAGCTGTTTTTT	CASSQQTGGTGELFF
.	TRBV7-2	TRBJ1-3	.	TGTGCCAGCAGCTTGGCCGGGAGCTCTGGAAACACCATATATTTT	CASSLAGSSGNTIYF
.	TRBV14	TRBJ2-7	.	TGTGCCAGCAGCCAAGATTTAAAGAGTTACGAGCAGTACTTC	CASSQDLKSYEQYF
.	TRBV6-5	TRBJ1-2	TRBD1	TGTGCCAGCAGCGGGGGACAGGGGGCTGGTACCTTC	CASSGGQGAGTF
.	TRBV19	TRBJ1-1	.	TGTGCCAGTAGTAGCTGGGTCCAAACAACGAACACTGAAGCTTTCTTT	CASSSWVQTTNTEAFF
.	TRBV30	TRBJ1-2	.	TGTGCCTGGAGTGTTGGCGCGGGCTACACCTTC	CAWSVGAGYTF
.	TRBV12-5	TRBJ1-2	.	TGTGCTAGTGGCCAGGGTGAGTCGAACTATGGCTACACCTTC	CASGQGESNYGYTF
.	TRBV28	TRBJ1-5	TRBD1	TGTGCCAGCAGTGGGGACGGACAGGCATCGAGACAGCCCCAGCATTTT	CASSGDGQASRQPQHF
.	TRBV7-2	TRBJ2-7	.	TGTGCCAGCAGCTTAGTCGATAGCTACGAGCAGTACTTC	CASSLVDSYEQYF
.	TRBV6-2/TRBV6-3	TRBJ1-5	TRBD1	TGTGCCAGCAGTACACGACAGGGATGGAATCAGCCCCAGCATTTT	CASSTRQGWNQPQHF
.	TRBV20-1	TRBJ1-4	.	TGCAGTGCTAGCACAAATGAAAAACTGTTTTTT	CSASTNEKLFF
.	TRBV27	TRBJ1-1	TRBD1	TGTGCCAGCAGTTTATCGTTGCGAGGGGAATTAGGTGTCAGGGGGTTCTCTGGAGCTTTCTTT	CASSLSLRGELGVRGFSGAFF
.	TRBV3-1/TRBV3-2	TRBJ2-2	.	TGTGCCAGCAGCCATGGGAGGACAGAGAGGAACACCGGGGAGCTGTTTTTT	CASSHGRTERNTGELFF
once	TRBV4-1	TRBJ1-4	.	TGCGCCAGCAGCCTCAGTGGGGGTGGGAATGAAAAACTGTTTTTT	CASSLSGGGNEKLFF
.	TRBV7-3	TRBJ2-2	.	TGTGCCAGCAGCTTAAACAGGGGGGAGCTGTTTTTT	CASSLNRGELFF